Below, 23 T cell receptor beta chains from the same sample are listed, as sequenced in a study of Graves' ophthalmopathy and Graves' hyperthyroidism. RNA served as the template for amplifying TCR beta CDR3 regions. First-round RT-PCR employed HTBI primers, with a second-round multiplex PCR after it. TCRdb recomputed calls from the multiplex PCR reads with MiXCR, one row per CDR3 protein. In the table there are approximately 640,000 distinct CDR3 sequences, just over 40% of which are singletons. The specimen sequenced was peripheral blood. These receptor sequences come from an adult man with Graves' ophthalmopathy.

The table lists this clonotype with many counts. V usage is TRBV19 and J usage is TRBJ1-1; TRBD1 matches at 8 bases. The CDR3 contains 14 residues. In germline, CDR1 is LNHDA, CDR2 SQIVND (reference sequence). Losses at the gene ends were 5 bases for V and 6 bases for J; bases not matched to a gene: 8. The CDR3 coding sequence is TGTGCCAGTAGTCCGGACAGGGCTACTCCTGAAGCTTTCTTT. Its protein product is CASSPDRATPEAFF.

The rearrangement joins TRBV10-3 to TRBJ2-6, with D hard to call. The CDR3 runs to 14 residues. Germline CDR1 is ENHRY and CDR2 is SYGVKD. V shed 0 bases and J shed 2 bases, with 2 bases lying between them. Here the CDR3 DNA reads TGTGCCATCAGTGAGTCCGCTGGGGCCAACGTCCTGACTTTC. Its protein is CAISESAGANVLTF.

The chain has TRBV30 and TRBJ1-2; 7 nucleotides agree with TRBD1. Per germline, CDR1 GTSNPN and CDR2 SVGIG (reference sequence). The CDR3 has 13 amino acids. Trimming at V came to 4 bases and at J to 7 bases, leaving 9 bases not matched to a gene. The CDR3 coding sequence is TGTGCCTGGATTCCGGGACAGTGGGGTGGCTACACCTTC. Amino acids: CAWIPGQWGGYTF.

The J gene is TRBJ1-2, the V gene TRBV2, with 7 bases matching TRBD1. Trimming took 6 bases from V and 8 from J; bases not matched to a gene: 9. CDR1 SNHLY and CDR2 FYNNEI come from the germline V gene. The CDR3 extends over 13 amino acids. The CDR3 region has the DNA TGTGCCAGCAGCCCAGGGGGGTTGAGAGGCTACACCTTC. It is translated as CASSPGGLRGYTF.

This clonotype has more than one count but fewer than ten. V gene TRBV6-5 combines with J gene TRBJ1-2; 8 nucleotides match TRBD1. V was clipped by 2 bases and J by 7 bases; unmatched bases: 18. The germline gives CDR1 MNHEY, CDR2 SVGAGI. The CDR3 length is 18 residues. The CDR3 region has the DNA TGTGCCAGCAGTTACGTCGAAAGTAGACAGGGGCCAGTGCGTGGCTACACCTTC. It encodes CASSYVESRQGPVRGYTF.

V is TRBV7-9 and J is TRBJ2-5; tentatively, D is TRBD2 (7 bases). The CDR3 covers 16 residues. The germline V gene encodes CDR1 SEHNR and CDR2 FQNEAQ (reference sequence). V dropped 5 bases and J dropped 5 bases, with 21 bases sitting between them. CDR3 residues: CASSNPGAGGRETQYF. The DNA for the CDR3 is TGTGCCAGCAGCAATCCCGGGGCCGGGGGGCGTGAGACCCAGTACTTC.

This clonotype was detected many times. The chain links TRBV5-1 to TRBJ2-7; D unclear. The CDR3 consists of 14 residues. V lost 0 bases and J lost 5, with 12 bases in between. Germline CDR1 and CDR2: SGHRS and YFSETQ. CDR3 DNA: TGCGCCAGCAGCTTGGGGGAACAGAGCGACGAGCAGTACTTC. This sequence encodes CASSLGEQSDEQYF.

The chain recombines TRBV20-1 with TRBJ2-5; 9 nucleotides line up with TRBD2. The CDR3 has 14 residues. CDR1 is DFQATT and CDR2 is SNEGSKA in the germline V gene (reference sequence). V lost 3 bases and J lost 3; bases outside the gene matches: 5. The CDR3 DNA follows: TGCAGTGCTAGGGCCAGCGGGGGGAAAGAGACCCAGTACTTC. Protein product: CSARASGGKETQYF.

This clonotype was counted a few times. The CDR3 here is CATSRDWGSGGYEQYF. The CDR3, as DNA: TGTGCCACCAGCAGAGATTGGGGCTCGGGGGGCTACGAGCAGTACTTC. The rearrangement links TRBV15 to TRBJ2-7, with 7 bases fitting TRBD2. This CDR3 spans 16 amino acids. V gave up 0 bases and J gave up 3 bases; unmatched junction bases: 8. Germline CDR1 LNHNV, CDR2 YYDKDF (reference sequence).

The chain links TRBV7-2 to TRBJ1-3, with 12 bases lining up with TRBD1. V shed 7 bases, J shed 0 bases, and the junction held 16 bases outside the gene matches. Germline-derived CDR1 and CDR2 are SGHTA and FQGNSA. CDR3 length: 20 residues. The CDR3 loop is CASMLRGTGGYQYSGNTIYF. The CDR3 DNA reads TGTGCCAGCATGCTACGCGGGACAGGGGGCTATCAGTACTCTGGAAACACCATATATTTT.

This clonotype was recorded many times. The chain recombines TRBV29-1 with TRBJ1-1; 7 nucleotides match TRBD1. Per germline, CDR1 SQVTM and CDR2 ANQGSEA. V was clipped by 6 bases and J by 6 bases; unmatched bases: 4. The CDR3 totals 11 residues. CDR3 sequence reads: CSVRQGSEAFF. CDR3 bases: TGCAGCGTAAGACAGGGCTCTGAAGCTTTCTTT. Based on the CDR3 plus reference TRBV29-1 and TRBJ1-1, the full variable domain is SAVISQKPSRDICQRGTSLTIQCQVDSQVTMMFWYRQQPGQSLTLIATANQGSEATYESGFVIDKFPISRPNLTFSTLTVSNMSPEDSSIYLCSVRQGSEAFFGQGTRLTVV.

The sample holds many counts of this clonotype. The junction departs from the called germline gene at one end, perhaps through a read error. The rearrangement links TRBV12-3 or TRBV12-4 to TRBJ2-5; D gene ambiguous. The length of the CDR3 is 12 residues. CDR3 DNA sequence: TGTGCCAGCAGTTCTAACCAAGGGACCCAGTACTTC. It is translated as CASSSNQGTQYF.

Ten or more counts support this clonotype. The chain employs TRBV2 and TRBJ2-7, with 8 nucleotides matching TRBD1. After removal of 7 bases from V and 2 bases from J, the junction contained 7 bases not matched to a gene. The V gene's germline CDR1 is SNHLY and CDR2 FYNNEI. CDR3 length: 14 amino acids. The CDR3, as DNA: TGTGCCAGCATAGCCGGGACAGGAGCCTACGAGCAGTACTTC. As protein: CASIAGTGAYEQYF.

V and J are TRBV4-2 and TRBJ2-3; 8 bases line up with TRBD1. Germline CDR1 is LGHNA and CDR2 is YNFKEQ. Losses at the gene ends were 0 bases for V and 4 bases for J; bases not matched to a gene: 9. This CDR3 has 17 amino acids. The CDR3 DNA reads as TGTGCCAGCAGCCAAGATCCCCGGGACAGGCAAGCAGATACGCAGTATTTT. Protein: CASSQDPRDRQADTQYF.

This clonotype was seen a single time. The V and J genes are TRBV25-1 and TRBJ2-7; D unresolved. The V gene lost 8 bases and the J gene lost 5 bases, with 16 bases spanning the gap. CDR3 length: 13 amino acids. CDR1 is MGHDK, CDR2 SYGVNS, per germline. CDR3 sequence: CASSPVIQNEQYF. The CDR3 region has the DNA TGTGCCAGCTCACCAGTTATCCAAAACGAGCAGTACTTC.

This clonotype was found a few times. The CDR3 DNA reads as TGCAGTGCTAGGGGGGGTATCGGGGGACAAGAGACCCAGTACTTC. Amino acids: CSARGGIGGQETQYF. The chain employs TRBV20-1 and TRBJ2-5; possible D gene TRBD2, 6 bases. This CDR3 spans 15 amino acids. CDR1 and CDR2 (germline): DFQATT, SNEGSKA (reference sequence). Trimming took off 3 bases at V and 2 bases at J, with 16 bases between the two ends.

This clonotype was seen repeatedly, ten times or more. This chain connects TRBV2 to TRBJ1-4; a weak D match, TRBD1 (5 bases). The CDR3 extends over 16 amino acids. Trimming cost V 8 bases and J 0 bases, with 16 bases left between them. The germline CDR1 and CDR2 sequences are SNHLY and FYNNEI. As DNA, the CDR3 is TGTGCCAGCTCGGGCAGGGCTCATTCAACTAATGAAAAACTGTTTTTT. Translated: CASSGRAHSTNEKLFF.

The CDR3 loop reads CASSVGGRDGHNEHF. The CDR3 DNA is TGTGCCAGCAGCGTAGGAGGACGGGATGGGCACAATGAGCATTTT. The chain joins TRBV9 to TRBJ1-5; no clear D gene. Deletions cut 0 bases from V and 14 bases from J, with 21 bases between. Germline CDR1 reads SGDLS; CDR2 reads YYNGEE. The CDR3 runs to 15 residues.

This clonotype was picked up many times. CDR3 DNA: TGTGCCAGCAGACCGGGGGGGAACACTGAAGCTTTCTTT. Translated: CASRPGGNTEAFF. V is TRBV2 and J is TRBJ1-1, with D possibly matching TRBD1 (5 bases). The germline gives CDR1 SNHLY, CDR2 FYNNEI. Trimming left V 6 bases short and J 1 base short, with 9 bases between. This CDR3 region has 13 residues.

The V gene is TRBV7-2, the J gene TRBJ2-2; 9 nucleotides align to TRBD1. The CDR3 loop spans 16 amino acids. V trimming: 2 bases; J trimming: 7 bases; junction bases outside the gene matches: 8. Germline V gene data show CDR1 as SGHTA and CDR2 as FQGNSA. The CDR3 nucleotides read TGTGCCAGCAGCTTAAGTGGACAGGGGAGGATCGGGGAGCTGTTTTTT. It is translated as CASSLSGQGRIGELFF.

This sequence joins TRBV7-9 and TRBJ1-2; TRBD1 matches 8 bases. The CDR3 sequence is 13 residues long. The junction had 6 bases not matched to a gene; V was cut back by 2 bases and J by 10 bases. Per the germline V gene, CDR1 is SEHNR and CDR2 is FQNEAQ (reference sequence). CDR3 bases: TGTGCCAGCAGCTTATCAGGGGGCAAATCCTACACCTTC. Protein sequence: CASSLSGGKSYTF.

A note on this clonotype: This may stem from a read error, because a much larger clone lies one nucleotide away. The chain employs TRBV10-3 and TRBJ2-7, with a weak D call TRBD2 (6 bases). The V and J ends lost 9 bases and 1 base respectively, with 10 bases between them. CDR1 is ENHRY, CDR2 SYGVKD, per germline. The CDR3 length is 12 residues. The CDR3 protein is CAIGAGSYEQYF. The CDR3 nucleotides read TGTGCCATAGGTGCGGGATCCTACGAGCAGTACTTC.

This rearrangement joins TRBV20-1 to TRBJ1-5, with D maybe TRBD1 (5 bases). Germline V gene sequence: CDR1 DFQATT, CDR2 SNEGSKA (reference sequence). V shed 6 bases and J shed 5 bases, with 17 bases lying between them. The CDR3 is made up of 14 amino acids. The DNA of the CDR3 is TGCAGTGCGAGATTAGGGATAGGGGATCAGCCCCAGCATTTT. It encodes CSARLGIGDQPQHF.